This TCR beta chain appears in the sequencing data of a study of T cell responses to AZD1222 COVID-19 vaccine. Study background: It was second doses at about 4 or about 12 weeks that were pooled. General observations from the study: Repertoire sampling happened only post peak T cell response. The sample set comprised mostly white British donors with more females, and clonal diversity was possibly underestimated.

The germline gives CDR1 MDHEN, CDR2 SYDVKM. Trimming shortened V by 6 bases and J by 6 bases, and 15 bases separated the two germline ends. The CDR3 consists of 14 residues. A word on this clone: Antigen unknown.

Profiling relied on immunoSEQ multiplex PCR, and the TCRdb table lists in-frame clones only, not all of them. The sample holds about 150,000 clones, 80% to 95% seen once. The chain combines TRBV28 with TRBJ1-5; D may be TRBD1 (5 bases). Sequencing used peripheral blood, obtained on day 0 of AZD1222 vaccination. This TCR came from an adult in good health. The CDR3: CASSDPPGGQPQHF. The CDR3 DNA sequence: TGTGCCAGCAGCGACCCTCCGGGGGGTCAGCCCCAGCATTTT.